The 24 T cell receptor beta chains reported below all come from one sample, sequenced in a study of PD-1 blockade in classical Hodgkin lymphoma. The repertoire was sequenced with immunoSEQ multiplex PCR; TCRdb's copy has only in-frame clones and lacks some. This sample carries about 17,000 clones, approximately 72% of them seen once, and the ten largest clones take roughly 4.8%. Patients all relapsed after autologous stem cell transplantation, and there was variation in brentuximab vedotin exposure. The sample consisted of peripheral blood mononuclear cells (PBMCs), taken at baseline. Every receptor here comes from a human donor with classical Hodgkin lymphoma.

The chain couples TRBV7-9 to TRBJ2-5, with D uncertain. Germline CDR1 and CDR2: SEHNR and FQNEAQ (reference sequence). With 3 bases removed from V and 5 bases from J, the gap between germline ends came to 7 bases. The CDR3 contains 12 residues. This CDR3 reads CASSFTSETQYF. The CDR3 region has the DNA TGTGCCAGCAGCTTTACGTCGGAGACCCAGTACTTC.

This clone turned up a few times. The chain is built from TRBV2 and TRBJ2-7, with TRBD2 as a possible D gene (7 bases). CDR1 SNHLY and CDR2 FYNNEI come from the germline V gene. CDR3 length equals 16 residues. V lost 6 bases, J lost 2 bases, and 20 bases lay in between. The CDR3 reads CASSLGGGFFPYEQYF. CDR3 nucleotide sequence: TGTGCCAGCAGCCTAGGGGGGGGTTTCTTCCCCTACGAGCAGTACTTC.

This chain links TRBV20-1 with TRBJ2-7; D gene uncertain. Per germline, CDR1 DFQATT and CDR2 SNEGSKA (reference sequence). This CDR3 region has 11 residues. The V gene lost 4 bases and the J gene lost 1 base, with 5 bases spanning the gap. DNA of the CDR3: TGCAGTGCTAAAATATCCTACGAGCAGTACTTC. Residues: CSAKISYEQYF.

This chain links TRBV27 with TRBJ2-7; weak D call: TRBD1 (6 bases). Germline-derived CDR1 and CDR2 are MNHEY and SMNVEV (reference sequence). The CDR3 loop spans 17 amino acids. V lost 6 bases and J lost 1, with 22 bases in between. The CDR3 region is CASSEYYRVSGSYEQYF. The CDR3 DNA follows: TGTGCCAGCAGCGAATACTACAGGGTTTCGGGGTCCTACGAGCAGTACTTC.

This clone was detected once. The CDR3 is CASSEVGRAVTYEQYF. The CDR3 nucleotides are TGTGCCAGCAGTGAAGTAGGCAGGGCAGTAACCTACGAGCAGTACTTC. The gene calls are TRBV2 and TRBJ2-7; possible D gene TRBD1, 5 bases. Trimming cost V 1 base and J 2 bases, with 15 bases left between them. The length of the CDR3 is 16 residues. CDR1 and CDR2 from the germline V gene are SNHLY and FYNNEI.

This clone was seen only a few times. V gene TRBV9 combines with J gene TRBJ2-7, with D perhaps TRBD2 (6 bases). The CDR3 runs 13 residues. With 3 bases removed from V and 7 bases from J, the gap between germline ends came to 14 bases. Germline values: CDR1 SGDLS, CDR2 YYNGEE. Here the CDR3 reads CASSGPWGEEQYF. In DNA form, the CDR3 reads TGTGCCAGCAGCGGACCTTGGGGGGAGGAGCAGTACTTC.

The chain couples TRBV28 to TRBJ2-1; 13 bases align to TRBD2. Germline-derived CDR1 and CDR2 are MDHEN and SYDVKM. V was pared by 4 bases and J by 10 bases, with 10 bases of the junction left unmatched. The CDR3 consists of 16 residues. For the CDR3, the DNA is TGTGCCAGCAGTTCCCCCGGGACTAGCGGGGTCCACGAGCAGTTCTTC. Residues: CASSSPGTSGVHEQFF. The full variable domain, in which reference TRBV28 and TRBJ2-1 provide the parts outside the CDR3, is DVKVTQSSRYLVKRTGEKVFLECVQDMDHENMFWYRQDPGLGLRLIYFSYDVKMKEKGDIPEGYSVSREKKERFSLILESASTNQTSMYLCASSSPGTSGVHEQFFGPGTRLTVL.

The chain links TRBV19 to TRBJ2-3; unclear D gene. Germline lookup yields CDR1 LNHDA and CDR2 SQIVND (reference sequence). The V end was cut by 6 bases, the J end by 5 bases, with 15 bases between. The CDR3 has 14 residues. The CDR3 nucleotides are TGTGCCAGTAGCGGTCGGGCCCAGGAAGATACGCAGTATTTT. Its protein product is CASSGRAQEDTQYF. The variable domain in full, completed from reference TRBV19 and TRBJ2-3, reads DGGITQSPKYLFRKEGQNVTLSCEQNLNHDAMYWYRQDPGQGLRLIYYSQIVNDFQKGDIAEGYSVSREKKESFPLTVTSAQKNPTAFYLCASSGRAQEDTQYFGPGTRLTVL.

The V and J genes are TRBV16 and TRBJ1-1; tentative D call: TRBD1 (5 bases). CDR3 size: 14 residues. Trimming took 5 bases from V and 4 from J, leaving 14 bases between them. Germline-derived CDR1 and CDR2 are KGHSY and FQNENV. The CDR3 loop reads CASSTRNGGTEAFF. DNA of the CDR3: TGTGCCAGCAGCACCCGGAACGGGGGCACTGAAGCTTTCTTT.

The CDR3 bases are TGTGCCAGCAGCTTAGGGCAGAGGAACACTGAAGCTTTCTTT. Translated: CASSLGQRNTEAFF. The chain employs TRBV7-2 and TRBJ1-1; no clear D. Germline loops: CDR1 SGHTA, CDR2 FQGNSA. The V end lost 1 base, the J end lost 1 base, and 7 bases lay between the germline ends. The CDR3 covers 14 residues.

This chain links TRBV7-6 with TRBJ2-7, with 13 positions matching TRBD2. Per the germline V gene, CDR1 is SGHVS and CDR2 is FNYEAQ. The CDR3 is made up of 20 amino acids. J gave up 4 bases and V 0 bases, and 15 bases lay outside the gene matches. The CDR3 spells CASSLARTSGGDNGPYEQYF. The CDR3 coding sequence is TGTGCCAGCAGCTTAGCTCGGACTAGCGGGGGCGACAATGGCCCTTACGAGCAGTACTTC.

The genes are TRBV7-2 and TRBJ2-1, with TRBD1 identical over 9 bases. Germline trimming cut 1 base from V and 9 bases from J; bases unmatched to any gene: 7. The CDR3 covers 15 residues. CDR1 is SGHTA, CDR2 FQGNSA, per germline. CDR3 protein: CASSLGGTGQGEQFF. The CDR3 DNA reads TGTGCCAGCAGCTTAGGAGGGACAGGGCAGGGTGAGCAGTTCTTC.

The V call is TRBV18, the J call TRBJ2-2; 10 positions agree with TRBD1. This CDR3 is built from 16 residues. Germline V gives CDR1 KGHSH, CDR2 LQKENI. V lost 3 bases and J lost 5; bases outside the gene matches: 6. The CDR3 here is CASSPGQGGSTGELFF. CDR3 bases: TGTGCCAGCTCACCTGGACAGGGGGGATCGACCGGGGAGCTGTTTTTT.

This chain joins TRBV7-2 and TRBJ2-1; 7 nucleotides align to TRBD1. V lost 0 bases, J lost 10 bases, and 12 bases stayed unmatched. This CDR3 comprises 16 residues. Germline-derived CDR1 and CDR2 are SGHTA and FQGNSA. The CDR3 spells CASSLAVPTGPHEQFF. In DNA, the CDR3 is TGTGCCAGCAGCTTAGCGGTCCCGACAGGGCCCCACGAGCAGTTCTTC.

The rearrangement uses TRBV28 and TRBJ1-6; D is possibly TRBD1 (5 bases). The length of the CDR3 is 14 residues. V lost 11 bases and J 9 bases, leaving 20 bases between the germline ends. Germline assignment: CDR1 MDHEN and CDR2 SYDVKM. The CDR3 bases are TGTGCCGGGGCCGGGTCAGCCGGAATTTCACCCCTCCACTTT. Protein product: CAGAGSAGISPLHF.

The CDR3: CASSLDRGLETQYF. As DNA, the CDR3 is TGTGCCAGCAGCTTAGACAGGGGGCTGGAGACCCAGTACTTC. This chain connects TRBV7-2 to TRBJ2-5; 9 positions agree with TRBD1. The CDR3 consists of 14 residues. Germline V gene data show CDR1 as SGHTA and CDR2 as FQGNSA. Unmatched junction bases numbered 2, after V lost 1 base and J lost 5 bases.

The chain uses TRBV5-1 and TRBJ2-1; possibly TRBD1 or TRBD2 for D (5 bases each). CDR1 is SGHRS, CDR2 YFSETQ, per germline. The CDR3 is made up of 15 amino acids. V shed 0 bases and J shed 7 bases, with 14 bases lying between them. This chain's CDR3 is CASSLGQPGGNEQFF. As DNA, the CDR3 is TGCGCCAGCAGCTTGGGGCAGCCTGGGGGAAATGAGCAGTTCTTC.

The V and J genes are TRBV6-1 and TRBJ2-7; 10 positions match TRBD1. After removal of 6 bases from V and 9 bases from J, the junction contained 11 bases not matched to a gene. The CDR3 contains 14 residues. In germline, CDR1 is MNHNS, CDR2 SASEGT. In nucleotides, the CDR3 is TGTGCCAGCAGGGAGGGGACAGGGGCTGACACGCAGTACTTC. As protein: CASREGTGADTQYF.

This clone has just a few counts. J is TRBJ2-3 and V is TRBV11-3, with 8 bases lining up with TRBD1. The CDR3 runs 16 residues. Germline V CDR1 and CDR2: SGHNT, YENEEA. V gave up 5 bases and J gave up 4 bases; unmatched junction bases: 11. In DNA, the CDR3 is TGTGCCAGCAGCCTCGACAGGGGAATGGGCCCAGATACGCAGTATTTT. This translates into CASSLDRGMGPDTQYF.

The rearrangement uses TRBV28 and TRBJ2-6, with D possibly called TRBD1 or TRBD2 (6 bases each). Trimming stripped 8 bases from V and 2 bases from J, with 13 bases between. The germline V gene encodes CDR1 MDHEN and CDR2 SYDVKM. This CDR3 region has 15 residues. The CDR3 DNA follows: TGTGCCAGCGGGAAAGGGGGGACTGGGGCCAACGTCCTGACTTTC. Translated, it gives CASGKGGTGANVLTF. Complete variable domain (other parts from reference TRBV28 and TRBJ2-6): DVKVTQSSRYLVKRTGEKVFLECVQDMDHENMFWYRQDPGLGLRLIYFSYDVKMKEKGDIPEGYSVSREKKERFSLILESASTNQTSMYLCASGKGGTGANVLTFGAGSRLTVL.

The CDR3 coding sequence is TGTGCCAGCAGATTACCGGGACAGGGGGCTTCCGAGCAGTACTTC. Amino acid sequence: CASRLPGQGASEQYF. This chain links TRBV28 with TRBJ2-7; 12 bases map to TRBD1. The CDR3 covers 15 residues. Looked up from germline, CDR1 is MDHEN and CDR2 is SYDVKM. The ends lost 6 bases at V and 6 bases at J; junction bases unmatched: 9. The variable domain in full, completed from reference TRBV28 and TRBJ2-7, reads DVKVTQSSRYLVKRTGEKVFLECVQDMDHENMFWYRQDPGLGLRLIYFSYDVKMKEKGDIPEGYSVSREKKERFSLILESASTNQTSMYLCASRLPGQGASEQYFGPGTRLTVT.

The CDR3 loop reads CASSLGLAGGFQETQYF. CDR3 nucleotides: TGTGCCAGCAGCTTGGGACTAGCGGGAGGATTTCAAGAGACCCAGTACTTC. The chain recombines TRBV5-4 with TRBJ2-5, with 13 bases identical to TRBD2. The CDR3 totals 17 residues. With 0 bases clipped from V and 2 bases from J, the junction kept 4 bases outside the gene matches. From germline, CDR1 is SGHNT and CDR2 YYREEE (reference sequence).

The chain recombines TRBV9 with TRBJ1-1; D ambiguous. Trimming cost V 0 bases and J 1 base, with 4 bases left between them. In germline, CDR1 is SGDLS, CDR2 YYNGEE. CDR3 length: 13 amino acids. CDR3 residues: CASSVDQNTEAFF. In DNA form, the CDR3 reads TGTGCCAGCAGCGTAGATCAGAACACTGAAGCTTTCTTT.

V is TRBV5-1 and J is TRBJ2-7; TRBD1 matches 8 bases. Germline V gene data show CDR1 as SGHRS and CDR2 as YFSETQ. The length of the CDR3 is 15 residues. V shed 7 bases, J shed 6 bases, and the junction held 15 bases outside the gene matches. This chain's CDR3 is CASWEDRGAPGEQYF. The CDR3 DNA reads as TGCGCCAGCTGGGAAGACAGGGGCGCCCCTGGCGAGCAGTACTTC.